This T cell receptor (beta chain) originates from a study of blood T cell repertoires in COVID-19. The CDR3 is 17 residues long. The germline V gene encodes CDR1 KGHSH and CDR2 LQKENI. Germline trimming cut 1 base from V and 1 base from J; bases unmatched to any gene: 5. Using immunoSEQ multiplex PCR, the repertoire was profiled, and TCRdb retains in-frame clones only, with some absent. The top ten clones hold roughly 3.3% of a sample with hundreds of thousands of clones, around nine tenths of them seen once. Specimen: peripheral blood. The V gene is TRBV18, the J gene TRBJ2-3; TRBD1 aligns across 10 bases. The origin of this receptor is a woman aged 18-29 years who had recovered from COVID-19. This CDR3 is CASSPRQTGGGTDTQYF. As DNA, the CDR3 is TGTGCCAGCTCACCACGCCAGACAGGGGGCGGCACAGATACGCAGTATTTT.